Sequencing of this TCR beta chain was carried out in a study of CD8+ T cells in alopecia areata. Points from the study as a whole: Between patients, shared TCR sequences were less clear than in mice. This was possibly due in part to HLA diversity in the patient population. There were also resident alphabeta T cells of normal skin sequenced in scalp samples.

The V gene's germline CDR1 is MNHNY and CDR2 SVGAGI (reference sequence). V lost 7 bases to trimming and J lost 3 bases; unmatched junction nucleotides: 14. The CDR3 sequence is 16 residues long. Extracted from the samples, RNA was reverse transcribed into cDNA to serve as the sequencing template. Sequencing was performed with immunoSEQ multiplex PCR; in TCRdb, only in-frame clones are kept and a portion is missing. The sample shows more than 150,000 clones, about 50% of them seen only once. Cell sorting on a FACSAria was used to separate CD4+ and CD8+ T cells from the PBMCs. On this clone itself: Antigen specificity is unknown.

This TCR came from a human donor with alopecia areata. The sample in question was CD8+ T cells sorted from blood, obtained at week 0. V and J are TRBV6-6 and TRBJ2-5; 7 nucleotides line up with TRBD2. In nucleotides, the CDR3 is TGTGCCAGCACCTCCCTACTGGGGGGGATGGAAGAGACCCAGTACTTC. Amino acids: CASTSLLGGMEETQYF.